The T cell receptor beta chain described here comes from a study of human T cells and chemical hapten exposure. Whole-study findings and limits: TCRs whose frequency exceeded 1 in 1000 remained the same following DPC sensitization. Controls had significantly fewer large CDR3 similarity clusters than were formed by expanded TCRs.

This sample's time point: patch test 1, 2 weeks after DPC sensitization. Noted treatment: therapeutic diphenylcyclopropenone sensitization with weekly scalp DPC. This clonotype was picked up a small number of times. Its target is not known. TCRdb analysed the RACE reads with MiXCR anew, one entry per CDR3 protein. Of 300,000 to 400,000 distinct CDR3 sequences in the sample, under 9% were seen once. Sequences were derived from whole blood, sampled in connection with sensitization to the hapten diphenylcyclopropenone (DPC). This TCR was sampled from a woman younger than 30 with alopecia areata. Some clones in this sample may be carry-over from other donors' samples.

CDR3 sequence (DNA): TGTGCCAGCAGCATAGCGGGGGGAAGTATGGAGACCCAGTACTTC. Translation gives CASSIAGGSMETQYF. This chain uses TRBV2 with TRBJ2-5, with 10 nucleotides matching TRBD2. The CDR3 has 15 residues. J was trimmed by 5 bases and V by 6 bases; bases with no gene match: 9. Germline CDR1 and CDR2: SNHLY and FYNNEI.